This T cell receptor (beta chain) was captured in a study of cytomegalovirus exposure and HLA in healthy donors. Broader study findings: Most CMV-associated TCR beta chains appeared HLA-restricted in a later analysis.

Concerning this clone: Its antigen is not identified.

The PCR employed 60 Vbeta primers together with 13 Jbeta primers. Libraries were prepared by immunoSEQ multiplex PCR; TCRdb keeps only in-frame clonotypes and omits some of them. The data show 200,000 or so clones, 80% to 85% seen once. The CDR3 covers 15 residues. V lost 1 base, J lost 2 bases, and 4 bases stayed unmatched. Germline V gives CDR1 SGHNT, CDR2 YENEEA. The TCR comes from a woman aged 18-30 years in good health and CMV-seropositive. V is TRBV11-3 and J is TRBJ1-2, with 7 bases matching TRBD1. Material for sequencing was PBMCs. CDR3 region: CASSLGQGVNYGYTF. CDR3 nucleotides: TGTGCCAGCAGCTTAGGACAGGGCGTGAACTATGGCTACACCTTC.